This is a list of T cell receptor beta chains from one sample in a study of identical twins. From the 5' RACE reads, TCRdb called clonotypes with MiXCR, one entry per CDR3 protein. The table has a few hundred thousand distinct CDR3 sequences, over 12% seen once. These data were likewise used in another study, on yellow fever vaccine responses in identical twins.

What was sequenced was CD4+ T cells sorted from blood. These receptor sequences come from a woman aged 18-29 years in good health. The CDR3 runs from the conserved cysteine through the conserved F or W. The D gene is left open where the match is weak. Only part of the rows carry a size: once, few, many, or a class if the clone is expanded.

d_call: NA
j_call: TRBJ1-6
clone_size: many
cdr3_length: 15
v_call: TRBV7-6
cdr3_nt: TGTGCCAGCGGACCCCGGGTGGGGGGAAATTCACCCCTCCACTTT
cdr3_aa: CASGPRVGGNSPLHF

d_call: TRBD2
j_call: TRBJ2-7
clone_size: NA
cdr3_length: 15
v_call: TRBV6-1
cdr3_nt: TGTGCCAGGACTAGCGGGACAGTTTTCTCCTACGAGCAGTACTTC
cdr3_aa: CARTSGTVFSYEQYF

d_call: NA
j_call: TRBJ1-2
clone_size: few
cdr3_length: 10
v_call: TRBV20-1
cdr3_nt: TGCAGTGCTAGCGGACCTGGCTACACCTTC
cdr3_aa: CSASGPGYTF

d_call: NA
j_call: TRBJ2-7
clone_size: few
cdr3_length: 15
v_call: TRBV2
cdr3_nt: TGTGCCAGCAGAGAGACCGGTTTCTCCTCCTACGAGCAGTACTTC
cdr3_aa: CASRETGFSSYEQYF

d_call: TRBD1
j_call: TRBJ1-5
clone_size: NA
cdr3_length: 15
v_call: TRBV6-4
cdr3_nt: TGTGCCAGCAGTGCCGAGACAGGGGGCGGACAGCCCCAGCATTTT
cdr3_aa: CASSAETGGGQPQHF

d_call: TRBD2
j_call: TRBJ2-1
clone_size: many
cdr3_length: 17
v_call: TRBV29-1
cdr3_nt: TGCAGCGTTGAAGGGACTAGCGCGCTTTCGTCCTACAATGAGCAGTTCTTC
cdr3_aa: CSVEGTSALSSYNEQFF

d_call: TRBD1
j_call: TRBJ1-1
clone_size: many
cdr3_length: 15
v_call: TRBV12-3/TRBV12-4
cdr3_nt: TGTGCCAGCAGTCTCACAGGGGGCGGGGGCACTGAAGCTTTCTTT
cdr3_aa: CASSLTGGGGTEAFF

d_call: NA
j_call: TRBJ1-6
clone_size: many
cdr3_length: 15
v_call: TRBV5-1
cdr3_nt: TGCGCCAGCAGCTTGGGTGGACAGAATAATTCACCCCTCCACTTT
cdr3_aa: CASSLGGQNNSPLHF

d_call: NA
j_call: TRBJ1-6
clone_size: few
cdr3_length: 15
v_call: TRBV5-1
cdr3_nt: TGCGCCAGCAGCTTTACCGGACAGAATAATTCACCCCTCCACTTT
cdr3_aa: CASSFTGQNNSPLHF

d_call: NA
j_call: TRBJ2-1
clone_size: many
cdr3_length: 16
v_call: TRBV20-1
cdr3_nt: TGCAGTGCTCCAAGACCGGTCCACGGGGCCTACAATGAGCAGTTCTTC
cdr3_aa: CSAPRPVHGAYNEQFF

d_call: NA
j_call: TRBJ2-7
clone_size: NA
cdr3_length: 15
v_call: TRBV5-1
cdr3_nt: TGCGCCAGCAGCCCCTATGGGGGAGTTGTCTACGAGCAGTACTTC
cdr3_aa: CASSPYGGVVYEQYF

d_call: TRBD1
j_call: TRBJ2-1
clone_size: few
cdr3_length: 17
v_call: TRBV7-2
cdr3_nt: TGTGCCAGCAGCGTTAACCTCAGGGGGCGCCCCTACAATGAGCAGTTCTTC
cdr3_aa: CASSVNLRGRPYNEQFF

d_call: NA
j_call: TRBJ2-3
clone_size: few
cdr3_length: 12
v_call: TRBV7-9
cdr3_nt: TGTGCCAGCAGCTTAACGTATGATACGCAGTATTTT
cdr3_aa: CASSLTYDTQYF

d_call: NA
j_call: TRBJ2-3
clone_size: many
cdr3_length: 12
v_call: TRBV12-3/TRBV12-4
cdr3_nt: TGTGCCAGCAGTTTTAGTAGGGATACGCAGTATTTT
cdr3_aa: CASSFSRDTQYF

d_call: TRBD1
j_call: TRBJ2-7
clone_size: few
cdr3_length: 15
v_call: TRBV28
cdr3_nt: TGTGCCAGCAGCCCTCGAGGGGGACAGGGATTCGTGTCGTACTTC
cdr3_aa: CASSPRGGQGFVSYF

d_call: NA
j_call: TRBJ1-5
clone_size: NA
cdr3_length: 14
v_call: TRBV12-5
cdr3_nt: TGTGCTAGTGGTCCAGTAGGAGGGGGGCAGCCCCAGCATTTT
cdr3_aa: CASGPVGGGQPQHF

d_call: NA
j_call: TRBJ2-1
clone_size: once
cdr3_length: 14
v_call: TRBV2
cdr3_nt: TGTGCCAGGGACTCTAGCGCCCGATACAATGAGCAGTTCTTC
cdr3_aa: CARDSSARYNEQFF

d_call: TRBD2
j_call: TRBJ2-1
clone_size: many
cdr3_length: 15
v_call: TRBV12-3/TRBV12-4
cdr3_nt: TGTGCCAGCAGTCCCACGACTAGCTTGGGTAATGAGCAGTTCTTC
cdr3_aa: CASSPTTSLGNEQFF

d_call: TRBD1
j_call: TRBJ1-2
clone_size: few
cdr3_length: 15
v_call: TRBV19
cdr3_nt: TGTGCCAGTAGTATTCTGGGACAGAGGAACTATGGCTACACCTTC
cdr3_aa: CASSILGQRNYGYTF

d_call: TRBD2
j_call: TRBJ2-2
clone_size: NA
cdr3_length: 18
v_call: TRBV6-5
cdr3_nt: TGTGCCAGCAGTTACTCCGGACTAGCGGGGGTGGGCACCGGGGAGCTGTTTTTT
cdr3_aa: CASSYSGLAGVGTGELFF

d_call: NA
j_call: TRBJ1-5
clone_size: NA
cdr3_length: 15
v_call: TRBV28
cdr3_nt: TGTGCCAGCAGCGCGGGACGGAATAGCAATCAGCCCCAGCATTTT
cdr3_aa: CASSAGRNSNQPQHF

d_call: TRBD2
j_call: TRBJ2-3
clone_size: many
cdr3_length: 13
v_call: TRBV29-1
cdr3_nt: TGCAGCGTTATGCGGGAGAGGGCAGATACGCAGTATTTT
cdr3_aa: CSVMRERADTQYF

d_call: TRBD2
j_call: TRBJ2-5
clone_size: few
cdr3_length: 14
v_call: TRBV9
cdr3_nt: TGTGCCAGCAGCGTACTCAGCGGGAGTGAGACCCAGTACTTC
cdr3_aa: CASSVLSGSETQYF

d_call: NA
j_call: TRBJ2-1
clone_size: few
cdr3_length: 14
v_call: TRBV2
cdr3_nt: TGTGCCAGCAGTGGTACGTCTTCCTACAATGAGCAGTTCTTC
cdr3_aa: CASSGTSSYNEQFF

d_call: NA
j_call: TRBJ1-3
clone_size: few
cdr3_length: 13
v_call: TRBV12-3/TRBV12-4
cdr3_nt: TGTGCCAGCAGTTTAAGGAATGGAAACACCATATATTTT
cdr3_aa: CASSLRNGNTIYF

d_call: TRBD1
j_call: TRBJ2-1
clone_size: NA
cdr3_length: 19
v_call: TRBV14
cdr3_nt: TGTGCCAGCAGCGAAACTAATTTAAGGGACAGGGGGCCCTACAATGAGCAGTTCTTC
cdr3_aa: CASSETNLRDRGPYNEQFF

d_call: NA
j_call: TRBJ2-2
clone_size: many
cdr3_length: 14
v_call: TRBV5-1
cdr3_nt: TGCGCCAGCAGCTTGGTCATGGATACCGGGGAGCTGTTTTTT
cdr3_aa: CASSLVMDTGELFF

d_call: NA
j_call: TRBJ1-1
clone_size: NA
cdr3_length: 16
v_call: TRBV12-3/TRBV12-4
cdr3_nt: TGTGCCAGCAGTTTAGCGGCCGGGGCTATAAACACTGAAGCTTTCTTT
cdr3_aa: CASSLAAGAINTEAFF

d_call: NA
j_call: TRBJ1-3
clone_size: few
cdr3_length: 17
v_call: TRBV2
cdr3_nt: TGTGCCAGCAGTGAACGTACAGTTCTTGCTCTTGGAAACACCATATATTTT
cdr3_aa: CASSERTVLALGNTIYF

d_call: NA
j_call: TRBJ2-7
clone_size: NA
cdr3_length: 13
v_call: TRBV10-3
cdr3_nt: TGTGCCATCCGTGTTGGCGGGAACTACGAGCAGTACTTC
cdr3_aa: CAIRVGGNYEQYF

d_call: NA
j_call: TRBJ2-5
clone_size: few
cdr3_length: 16
v_call: TRBV6-1
cdr3_nt: TGTGCCAGCAGACCCTACCAAAGTCGGGTCAAAGAGACCCAGTACTTC
cdr3_aa: CASRPYQSRVKETQYF

d_call: NA
j_call: TRBJ2-2
clone_size: few
cdr3_length: 15
v_call: TRBV7-8
cdr3_nt: TGTGCCAGCAGCTTAGTCCGATGGGACGCCGGGGAGCTGTTTTTT
cdr3_aa: CASSLVRWDAGELFF

d_call: TRBD1
j_call: TRBJ1-5
clone_size: NA
cdr3_length: 16
v_call: TRBV12-3/TRBV12-4
cdr3_nt: TGTGCCAGCAGTCCCCATCGGACAGGTCCGAATCAGCCCCAGCATTTT
cdr3_aa: CASSPHRTGPNQPQHF

d_call: TRBD2
j_call: TRBJ2-5
clone_size: NA
cdr3_length: 18
v_call: TRBV11-2
cdr3_nt: TGTGCCAGCAGGTCCAGCCGCGGGACTAGCGGGACCCAAGAGACCCAGTACTTC
cdr3_aa: CASRSSRGTSGTQETQYF

d_call: NA
j_call: TRBJ1-2
clone_size: NA
cdr3_length: 13
v_call: TRBV29-1
cdr3_nt: TGCAGCGTTGAAAGGGGCCAGAGCTATGGCTACACCTTC
cdr3_aa: CSVERGQSYGYTF

d_call: TRBD1
j_call: TRBJ1-5
clone_size: few
cdr3_length: 15
v_call: TRBV5-1
cdr3_nt: TGCGCCAGCAGCTTGGGGGACAGTATGGGTCAGCCCCAGCATTTT
cdr3_aa: CASSLGDSMGQPQHF

d_call: TRBD1
j_call: TRBJ2-7
clone_size: NA
cdr3_length: 15
v_call: TRBV2
cdr3_nt: TGTGCCAGCAGGCGGGACAGGGCTCTCATCTACGAGCAGTACTTC
cdr3_aa: CASRRDRALIYEQYF

d_call: TRBD2
j_call: TRBJ2-1
clone_size: few
cdr3_length: 14
v_call: TRBV7-3
cdr3_nt: TGTGCCAGCAGCCTTAGCGGGAGCGTCAATGAGCAGTTCTTC
cdr3_aa: CASSLSGSVNEQFF

d_call: TRBD2
j_call: TRBJ2-5
clone_size: NA
cdr3_length: 16
v_call: TRBV12-3/TRBV12-4
cdr3_nt: TGTGCCAGCAGTCTACTAGCGGGGGCGGAGGGGGAGACCCAGTACTTC
cdr3_aa: CASSLLAGAEGETQYF

d_call: NA
j_call: TRBJ1-2
clone_size: once
cdr3_length: 14
v_call: TRBV19
cdr3_nt: TGTGCCAGTAGTACCCCCCAGCGTACCCATGGCTACACCTTC
cdr3_aa: CASSTPQRTHGYTF

d_call: TRBD1
j_call: TRBJ2-2
clone_size: few
cdr3_length: 15
v_call: TRBV12-3/TRBV12-4
cdr3_nt: TGTGCCAGCAGGACAGGGGAAGAGAACACCGGGGAGCTGTTTTTT
cdr3_aa: CASRTGEENTGELFF

d_call: NA
j_call: TRBJ2-1
clone_size: NA
cdr3_length: 16
v_call: TRBV3-1
cdr3_nt: TGTGCCAGCAGCCCAGGAGGGGTTTTGAACTACAATGAGCAGTTCTTC
cdr3_aa: CASSPGGVLNYNEQFF

d_call: TRBD2
j_call: TRBJ2-1
clone_size: NA
cdr3_length: 17
v_call: TRBV6-2/TRBV6-3
cdr3_nt: TGTGCCAGCAGTTACTATAGCGGGGGAAGCTCCTACAATGAGCAGTTCTTC
cdr3_aa: CASSYYSGGSSYNEQFF

d_call: NA
j_call: TRBJ1-5
clone_size: NA
cdr3_length: 14
v_call: TRBV4-1
cdr3_nt: TGCGCCAGCAGCCAAGCTCGTGGAGATCAGCCCCAGCATTTT
cdr3_aa: CASSQARGDQPQHF

d_call: NA
j_call: TRBJ1-2
clone_size: many
cdr3_length: 14
v_call: TRBV10-3
cdr3_nt: TGTGCCATCAGTGACGGTCAGGGATTATATGGCTACACCTTC
cdr3_aa: CAISDGQGLYGYTF

d_call: NA
j_call: TRBJ2-2
clone_size: many
cdr3_length: 15
v_call: TRBV24-1
cdr3_nt: TGTGCCACCAGGGACGGGGGCGCGAACACCGGGGAGCTGTTTTTT
cdr3_aa: CATRDGGANTGELFF